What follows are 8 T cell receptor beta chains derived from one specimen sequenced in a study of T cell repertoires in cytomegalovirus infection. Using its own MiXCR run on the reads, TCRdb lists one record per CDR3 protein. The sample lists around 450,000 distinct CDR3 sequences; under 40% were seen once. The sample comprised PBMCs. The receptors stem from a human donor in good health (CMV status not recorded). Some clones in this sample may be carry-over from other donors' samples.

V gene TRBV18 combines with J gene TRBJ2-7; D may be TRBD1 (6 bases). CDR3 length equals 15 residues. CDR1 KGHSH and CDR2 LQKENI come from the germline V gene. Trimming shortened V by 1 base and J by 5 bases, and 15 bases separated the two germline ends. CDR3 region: CASSPRVTGNHEQYF. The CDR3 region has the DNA TGTGCCAGCTCACCACGGGTTACAGGGAACCACGAGCAGTACTTC. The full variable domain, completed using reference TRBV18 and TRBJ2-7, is NAGVMQNPRHLVRRRGQEARLRCSPMKGHSHVYWYRQLPEEGLKFMVYLQKENIIDESGMPKERFSAEFPKEGPSILRIQQVVRGDSAAYFCASSPRVTGNHEQYFGPGTRLTVT.

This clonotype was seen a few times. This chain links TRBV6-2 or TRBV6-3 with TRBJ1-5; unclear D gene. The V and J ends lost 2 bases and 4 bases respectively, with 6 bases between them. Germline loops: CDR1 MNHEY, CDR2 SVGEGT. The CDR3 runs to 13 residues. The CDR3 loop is CASSYEKNQPQHF. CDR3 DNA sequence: TGTGCCAGCAGTTACGAAAAAAATCAGCCCCAGCATTTT.

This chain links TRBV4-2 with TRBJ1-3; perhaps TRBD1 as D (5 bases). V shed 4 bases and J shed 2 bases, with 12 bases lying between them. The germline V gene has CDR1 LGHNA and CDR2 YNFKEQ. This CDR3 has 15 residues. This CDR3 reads CASSPARRAGNTIYF. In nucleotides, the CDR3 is TGTGCCAGCAGCCCAGCCCGCAGGGCTGGAAACACCATATATTTT.

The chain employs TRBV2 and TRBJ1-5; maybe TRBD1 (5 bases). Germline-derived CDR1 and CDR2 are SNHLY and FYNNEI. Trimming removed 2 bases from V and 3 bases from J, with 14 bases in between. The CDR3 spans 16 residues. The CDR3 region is CASSEKPDRPNQPQHF. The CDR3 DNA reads TGTGCCAGCAGTGAAAAGCCCGACAGACCCAATCAGCCCCAGCATTTT.

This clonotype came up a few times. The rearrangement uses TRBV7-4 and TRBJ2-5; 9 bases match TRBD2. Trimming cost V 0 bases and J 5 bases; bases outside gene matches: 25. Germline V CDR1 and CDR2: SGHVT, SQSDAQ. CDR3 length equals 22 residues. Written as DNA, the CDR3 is TGTGCCAGCAGCTTAGCGAGAAGCGGGGGGATTTATTCTGCGGCCCCATCGGAGACCCAGTACTTC. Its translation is CASSLARSGGIYSAAPSETQYF.

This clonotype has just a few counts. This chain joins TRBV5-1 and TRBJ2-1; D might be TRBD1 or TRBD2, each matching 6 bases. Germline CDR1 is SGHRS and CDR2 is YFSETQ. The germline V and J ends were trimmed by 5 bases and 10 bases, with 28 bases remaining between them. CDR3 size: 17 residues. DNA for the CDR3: TGCGCCAGCAGAAACCCACCGGGGGCCGGGGGACTGGAGGAGCAGTTCTTC. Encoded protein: CASRNPPGAGGLEEQFF.

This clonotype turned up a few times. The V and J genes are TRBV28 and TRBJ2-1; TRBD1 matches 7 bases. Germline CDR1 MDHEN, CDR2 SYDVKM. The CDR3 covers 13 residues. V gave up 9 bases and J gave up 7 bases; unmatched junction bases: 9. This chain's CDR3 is CASTGDPTNEQFF. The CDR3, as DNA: TGTGCCAGTACAGGGGACCCGACAAATGAGCAGTTCTTC.

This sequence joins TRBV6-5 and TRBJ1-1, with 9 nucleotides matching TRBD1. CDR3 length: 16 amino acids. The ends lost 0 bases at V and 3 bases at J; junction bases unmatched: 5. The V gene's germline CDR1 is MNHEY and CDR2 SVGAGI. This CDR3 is CASSYSYDRGDTEAFF. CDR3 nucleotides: TGTGCCAGCAGTTACTCGTATGACAGGGGGGACACTGAAGCTTTCTTT.